Presented here are 31 T cell receptor beta chains from one specimen sequenced in a study of CD8+ T cells in alopecia areata. Treatment meaning: oral pan-JAK inhibitor, 5-10 mg twice daily. Sequencing relied on a cDNA template that was reverse transcribed from extracted RNA. Repertoires were generated with immunoSEQ multiplex PCR, while TCRdb's copy carries only in-frame clones and drops some. The sample carries about 190,000 clones, about 60% recorded once. Sequenced here: CD4+ T cells sorted from blood, sampled at week 4, from a patient treated with tofacitinib. These receptors all come from a human donor with alopecia areata.

The chain employs TRBV19 and TRBJ2-3; D gene ambiguous. The CDR3 totals 14 residues. Germline CDR1 LNHDA, CDR2 SQIVND (reference sequence). Trimming cost V 8 bases and J 4 bases, with 16 bases left between them. CDR3 bases: TGTGCCAGTTCTCCCAGGCCCTCCCCAGATACGCAGTATTTT. Translated, it gives CASSPRPSPDTQYF.

The chain is built from TRBV29-1 and TRBJ2-7; 7 nucleotides agree with TRBD2. V shed 6 bases and J 0 bases; nucleotides not matched to a gene: 11. This CDR3 comprises 15 residues. Germline CDR1 is SQVTM and CDR2 is ANQGSEA. The CDR3 bases are TGCAGCGTGGGGTTTTGGGGGAGGGTCTCCTACGAGCAGTACTTC. Translating it yields CSVGFWGRVSYEQYF.

The chain carries TRBV6-5 and TRBJ1-1; 7 bases are a match to TRBD1. The CDR3 length is 14 residues. Germline assignment: CDR1 MNHEY and CDR2 SVGAGI. The ends lost 6 bases at V and 4 bases at J; junction bases unmatched: 8. The CDR3 region has the DNA TGTGCCAGCAGACAGGGGTCCGAGGGCACTGAAGCTTTCTTT. Protein: CASRQGSEGTEAFF.

CDR3 nucleotide sequence: TGTGCCAGCAGGGGAGGTAGCGGACCTACGAGGCAGTACTTC. It translates to CASRGGSGPTRQYF. The V gene is TRBV7-2, the J gene TRBJ2-7; D is perhaps TRBD2 (6 bases). CDR3 length: 14 amino acids. The V gene's germline CDR1 is SGHTA and CDR2 FQGNSA. Trimming took 6 bases from V and 9 from J, leaving 21 bases between them. The full variable domain, its missing parts supplied by reference TRBV7-2 and TRBJ2-7, is GAGVSQSPSNKVTEKGKDVELRCDPISGHTALYWYRQSLGQGLEFLIYFQGNSAPDKSGLPSDRFSAERTGGSVSTLTIQRTQQEDSAVYLCASRGGSGPTRQYFGPGTRLTVT.

The chain combines TRBV25-1 with TRBJ1-3; no clear D gene. Germline CDR1 is MGHDK and CDR2 is SYGVNS. Between the trimmed V and J ends, which lost 2 bases and 0 bases, there was a span of 11 bases. This CDR3 has 16 amino acids. The CDR3 here is CASSEPRHVSGNTIYF. The CDR3 DNA reads TGTGCCAGCAGTGAACCGAGACACGTCTCTGGAAACACCATATATTTT.

This clone was seen more than once but under ten times. The chain carries TRBV6-5 and TRBJ1-3, with 7 positions matching TRBD1. J was trimmed by 4 bases and V by 10 bases; bases with no gene match: 4. The germline gives CDR1 MNHEY, CDR2 SVGAGI. This CDR3 comprises 12 residues. The CDR3 region has the DNA TGTGCCACCAAGACAGGGGGAAACACCATATATTTT. It is translated as CATKTGGNTIYF.

V is TRBV19 and J is TRBJ1-5, with TRBD1 identical over 11 bases. The CDR3 sequence is 17 residues long. Germline trimming cut 4 bases from V and 3 bases from J; bases unmatched to any gene: 8. Germline V lookup: CDR1 LNHDA, CDR2 SQIVND (reference sequence). CDR3 nucleotides: TGTGCCAGTAGTACCCGGACAGGGGGCGATCTCAATCAGCCCCAGCATTTT. It codes for CASSTRTGGDLNQPQHF.

The table lists this clone with a few counts. The sample carries other DNA sequences with the same CDR3. The chain is built from TRBV5-1 and TRBJ2-7; D remains unclear. CDR1 SGHRS and CDR2 YFSETQ come from the germline V gene. The CDR3 spans 11 residues. The V and J ends lost 5 bases and 1 base respectively, with 4 bases between them. CDR3 region: CASRGSYEQYF. CDR3 coding DNA: TGCGCCAGCAGGGGTTCCTACGAGCAGTACTTC.

This chain connects TRBV29-1 to TRBJ2-7, with TRBD1 matching over 8 bases. The CDR3 sequence is 13 residues long. The ends lost 8 bases at V and 1 base at J; junction bases unmatched: 7. CDR1 SQVTM and CDR2 ANQGSEA come from the germline V gene. The CDR3 loop is CSQDRGRSYEQYF. CDR3 bases: TGCAGCCAAGACAGGGGAAGGTCCTACGAGCAGTACTTC.

V gene TRBV29-1 combines with J gene TRBJ2-3, with D perhaps matching TRBD2 (5 bases). V shed 4 bases and J shed 4 bases, with 6 bases lying between them. This CDR3 comprises 11 residues. Germline V CDR1 and CDR2: SQVTM, ANQGSEA. CDR3 protein: CSVALADTQYF. The CDR3 nucleotides read TGCAGCGTTGCACTAGCAGATACGCAGTATTTT.

In its sample, this clone was seen once. The chain carries TRBV5-6 and TRBJ2-7; the D gene is possibly TRBD1 (5 bases). The CDR3 extends over 13 amino acids. Trimming took off 0 bases at V and 6 bases at J, with 10 bases between the two ends. Germline V gene lookup returns CDR1 SGHDT and CDR2 YYEEEE. The CDR3 coding sequence is TGTGCCAGCAGCTTGGTAGGGGCGCTCGAGCAGTACTTC. It is translated as CASSLVGALEQYF.

This clone was counted a few times. This chain joins TRBV20-1 and TRBJ2-5; D remains ambiguous. Germline CDR1 DFQATT, CDR2 SNEGSKA (reference sequence). The CDR3 spans 11 residues. V lost 7 bases, J lost 3 bases, and 9 bases lay in between. CDR3: CSVAVKETQYF. CDR3 coding DNA: TGCAGTGTGGCTGTCAAAGAGACCCAGTACTTC.

The chain has TRBV29-1 and TRBJ2-1, with D tentatively TRBD1 (6 bases). The germline V and J ends were trimmed by 4 bases and 0 bases, with 7 bases remaining between them. In germline, CDR1 is SQVTM, CDR2 ANQGSEA. The CDR3 totals 13 residues. The CDR3 spells CSVVGASYNEQFF. CDR3 coding DNA: TGCAGCGTTGTGGGGGCCTCCTACAATGAGCAGTTCTTC.

This clone has just a few counts. This chain connects TRBV27 to TRBJ2-5; TRBD1 matches at 7 bases. V was pared by 6 bases and J by 3 bases, with 7 bases of the junction left unmatched. Germline CDR1 MNHEY, CDR2 SMNVEV (reference sequence). The CDR3 runs 14 residues. The CDR3 loop reads CASSQTGQKETQYF. The CDR3 bases are TGTGCCAGCAGCCAAACGGGACAGAAAGAGACCCAGTACTTC.

The gene calls are TRBV29-1 and TRBJ2-1; 10 bases are a match to TRBD2. The germline CDR1 and CDR2 sequences are SQVTM and ANQGSEA. Trimming removed 6 bases from V and 4 bases from J; junction bases left unmatched: 9. This CDR3 is built from 15 residues. The CDR3 loop reads CSVLRGTSAYNEQFF. In DNA, the CDR3 is TGCAGCGTCTTGAGGGGGACTAGCGCTTACAATGAGCAGTTCTTC.

The chain joins TRBV5-1 to TRBJ2-4; 7 nucleotides agree with TRBD1. The CDR3 runs to 15 residues. Germline V CDR1 and CDR2: SGHRS, YFSETQ. V was pared by 4 bases and J by 0 bases, with 4 bases of the junction left unmatched. The CDR3 DNA reads as TGCGCCAGCAGCCCGGGACAGATAGCCAAAAACATTCAGTACTTC. This translates into CASSPGQIAKNIQYF.

The V gene is TRBV9, the J gene TRBJ1-4; 7 bases line up with TRBD1. The CDR3 spans 14 residues. V shed 0 bases, J shed 6 bases, and the junction held 2 bases outside the gene matches. Germline CDR1 SGDLS, CDR2 YYNGEE. DNA for the CDR3: TGTGCCAGCAGCGTAGGAGGGGGCGATGAAAAACTGTTTTTT. It codes for CASSVGGGDEKLFF.

This clone has more than one count but fewer than ten. The chain links TRBV5-1 to TRBJ2-6; 7 bases match TRBD1. CDR1 is SGHRS, CDR2 YFSETQ, per germline. The CDR3 loop spans 17 amino acids. V was clipped by 4 bases and J by 0 bases; unmatched bases: 7. CDR3 sequence reads: CASSMDRSGSGANVLTF. The DNA of the CDR3 is TGCGCCAGCAGCATGGACAGGTCAGGCTCTGGGGCCAACGTCCTGACTTTC.

The V gene is TRBV20-1, the J gene TRBJ1-3, with D possibly matching TRBD1 (6 bases). Germline assignment: CDR1 DFQATT and CDR2 SNEGSKA (reference sequence). V lost 3 bases to trimming and J lost 16 bases, with 16 bases between them. The CDR3 consists of 11 residues. CDR3 sequence: CSARDRTATYF. DNA of the CDR3: TGCAGTGCTAGGGATCGGACAGCCACGTATTTT.

The rearrangement links TRBV30 to TRBJ1-1; unclear D gene. V dropped 0 bases and J dropped 8 bases, with 16 bases sitting between them. The CDR3 runs 14 residues. From germline, CDR1 is GTSNPN and CDR2 SVGIG (reference sequence). CDR3 loop: CAWSVQRSLAEAFF. CDR3 bases: TGTGCCTGGAGTGTACAAAGATCGTTGGCCGAAGCTTTCTTT.

V is TRBV2 and J is TRBJ1-5; D remains ambiguous. The V end was cut by 4 bases, the J end by 2 bases, with 12 bases between. The CDR3 is 15 residues long. Germline V gives CDR1 SNHLY, CDR2 FYNNEI. The CDR3 loop reads CASSGKKVRNQPQHF. The CDR3 DNA is TGTGCCAGCAGTGGTAAGAAGGTCCGCAATCAGCCCCAGCATTTT. The whole variable domain, remainder taken from reference TRBV2 and TRBJ1-5, is EPEVTQTPSHQVTQMGQEVILRCVPISNHLYFYWYRQILGQKVEFLVSFYNNEISEKSEIFDDQFSVERPDGSNFTLKIRSTKLEDSAMYFCASSGKKVRNQPQHFGDGTRLSIL.

This clone was detected once. The CDR3 here is CASRDHNQPQHF. The DNA for the CDR3 is TGTGCCAGCAGGGACCACAATCAGCCCCAGCATTTT. The genes are TRBV2 and TRBJ1-5; D gene uncertain. CDR1 is SNHLY, CDR2 FYNNEI, per germline. V lost 6 bases and J lost 3, with 6 bases in between. The CDR3 sequence is 12 residues long. Drawing the rest from reference TRBV2 and TRBJ1-5, the complete variable domain is EPEVTQTPSHQVTQMGQEVILRCVPISNHLYFYWYRQILGQKVEFLVSFYNNEISEKSEIFDDQFSVERPDGSNFTLKIRSTKLEDSAMYFCASRDHNQPQHFGDGTRLSIL.

A few counts support this clone. V usage is TRBV5-1 and J usage is TRBJ2-1; perhaps TRBD2 as D (5 bases). V gave up 7 bases and J gave up 3 bases, with 20 bases separating them. The germline V gene encodes CDR1 SGHRS and CDR2 YFSETQ. CDR3 length: 16 amino acids. The CDR3, as DNA: TGCGCCAGCTCTATGTCGGGGTACTTGAGCTACAATGAGCAGTTCTTC. It translates to CASSMSGYLSYNEQFF.

To note about this clone: This sample also contains other DNA sequences that code for the same CDR3. The V gene is TRBV18, the J gene TRBJ2-3; TRBD1 or TRBD2 may be the D gene (5 bases each). CDR1 KGHSH and CDR2 LQKENI come from the germline V gene. CDR3 length equals 14 residues. The V and J ends lost 3 bases and 1 base respectively, with 8 bases between them. The CDR3 is CASSPLGGTDTQYF. The CDR3 DNA is TGTGCCAGCTCACCGTTGGGGGGCACAGATACGCAGTATTTT.

V usage is TRBV6-1 and J usage is TRBJ2-1; TRBD1 might be the D (5 bases). Germline V CDR1 and CDR2: MNHNS, SASEGT. The CDR3 has 14 amino acids. Trimming cost V 2 bases and J 8 bases, with 13 bases left between them. The CDR3 DNA is TGTGCCAGCAGTGAATTAATCAGGGATTATGAGCAGTTCTTC. This gives the protein CASSELIRDYEQFF.

This clone showed up just a few times. The V and J genes are TRBV20-1 and TRBJ1-5; D not resolved. Deletions cut 5 bases from V and 6 bases from J, with 5 bases between. Germline CDR1 DFQATT, CDR2 SNEGSKA (reference sequence). The CDR3 has 10 amino acids. The CDR3 protein is CSAGSQPQHF. CDR3 bases: TGCAGTGCTGGGAGTCAGCCCCAGCATTTT.

The genes are TRBV29-1 and TRBJ1-2; D might be TRBD1 (6 bases). Looked up from germline, CDR1 is SQVTM and CDR2 is ANQGSEA. The CDR3 runs to 14 residues. V gave up 7 bases and J gave up 0 bases, with 15 bases separating them. As DNA, the CDR3 is TGCAGCGCACGGGAGACAGGCGCTAACTATGGCTACACCTTC. The encoded protein is CSARETGANYGYTF.

This chain joins TRBV29-1 and TRBJ1-1; 10 bases agree with TRBD1. CDR3 length: 14 amino acids. Germline-derived CDR1 and CDR2 are SQVTM and ANQGSEA. Trimming cost V 5 bases and J 0 bases; bases outside gene matches: 3. The DNA of the CDR3 is TGCAGCGTTTGGGACAGGGGAATGAACACTGAAGCTTTCTTT. It codes for CSVWDRGMNTEAFF.

This clone was seen only a few times. The DNA of the CDR3 is TGTGCCAGCAGTCGGGGCCGAGCCTACGAGCAGTACTTC. Protein: CASSRGRAYEQYF. This chain joins TRBV5-6 and TRBJ2-7, with D perhaps given as TRBD1 or TRBD2 (5 bases each). CDR3 size: 13 residues. V was pared by 5 bases and J by 2 bases, with 11 bases between. Per the germline V gene, CDR1 is SGHDT and CDR2 is YYEEEE.

The chain links TRBV29-1 to TRBJ1-1; D might be TRBD1 (6 bases). V dropped 3 bases and J dropped 4 bases, with 18 bases sitting between them. Germline CDR1 SQVTM, CDR2 ANQGSEA. This CDR3 is built from 15 residues. The CDR3 spells CSVDPYGGLGTEAFF. CDR3 bases: TGCAGCGTTGACCCATACGGGGGGCTCGGCACTGAAGCTTTCTTT.

This clone showed up just a few times. The CDR3 loop is CAWSEEDTQYF. CDR3 bases: TGTGCCTGGAGTGAGGAAGATACGCAGTATTTT. The V call is TRBV30, the J call TRBJ2-3; no definite D call. The CDR3 is 11 amino acids. The V and J ends lost 1 base and 5 bases respectively, with 4 bases between them. CDR1 GTSNPN and CDR2 SVGIG come from the germline V gene (reference sequence).